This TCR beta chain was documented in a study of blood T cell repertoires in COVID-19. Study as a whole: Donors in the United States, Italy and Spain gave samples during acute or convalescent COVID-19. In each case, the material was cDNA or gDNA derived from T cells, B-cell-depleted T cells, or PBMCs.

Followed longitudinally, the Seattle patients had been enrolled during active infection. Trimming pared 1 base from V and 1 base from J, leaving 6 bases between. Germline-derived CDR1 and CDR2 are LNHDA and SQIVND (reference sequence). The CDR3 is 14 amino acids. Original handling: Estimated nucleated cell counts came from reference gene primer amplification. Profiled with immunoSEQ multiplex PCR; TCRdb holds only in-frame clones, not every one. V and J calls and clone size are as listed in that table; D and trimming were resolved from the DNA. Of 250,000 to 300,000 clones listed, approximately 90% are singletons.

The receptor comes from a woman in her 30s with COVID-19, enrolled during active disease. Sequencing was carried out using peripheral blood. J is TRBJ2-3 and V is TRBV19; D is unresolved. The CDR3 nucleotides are TGTGCCAGTAGTATAGGTGGAGGCACAGATACGCAGTATTTT. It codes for CASSIGGGTDTQYF. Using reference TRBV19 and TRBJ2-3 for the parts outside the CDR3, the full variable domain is DGGITQSPKYLFRKEGQNVTLSCEQNLNHDAMYWYRQDPGQGLRLIYYSQIVNDFQKGDIAEGYSVSREKKESFPLTVTSAQKNPTAFYLCASSIGGGTDTQYFGPGTRLTVL.